The clone carrying this T cell receptor (beta chain) showed up many times. No antigen is known for it. These data originate in a study of T cells in Graves' hyperthyroidism and ophthalmopathy. Findings and caveats of the study: A model using 13 V-J features told ophthalmopathy apart from stable hyperthyroidism.

Unmatched junction bases numbered 13, after V lost 5 bases and J lost 3 bases. From germline, CDR1 is SEHNR and CDR2 FQNEAQ (reference sequence). The CDR3 is 16 residues long. What was amplified from RNA transcripts were TCR beta CDR3 regions. An initial round of RT-PCR targeting the TCR CDR3 relied on the HTBI primer set. TCRdb reprocessed the multiplex PCR reads with MiXCR, giving one entry per CDR3 protein. Of about 700,000 distinct CDR3 sequences in the sample, about 15% are singletons; the top ten hold approximately 10%. The receptor was derived from a woman under 30 with Graves' hyperthyroidism. The chain employs TRBV7-9 and TRBJ2-7; 7 bases match TRBD1. Sequencing input: blood. CDR3 coding DNA: TGTGCCAGCAGCCCCAATACGGGCAGGGGGAACTACGAGCAGTACTTC. Its translation is CASSPNTGRGNYEQYF.